A selection of T cell receptor beta chains follows, all from one sample in a study of control samples from healthy donors and cancer patients. Profiled with immunoSEQ multiplex PCR; TCRdb holds only in-frame clones, not every one. The data contain about 29,000 clones, roughly 87% of them singletons. Sequencing was performed on formalin-fixed, paraffin-embedded tissue. All receptors come from a female donor with melanoma. CDR3s include the opening cysteine and the closing phenylalanine or tryptophan. The D gene is left open where the match is weak. Expanded clones are given a class, and other clones once, few, many or no size at all.

>TRBJ2-2|TRBD2|.|TRBV4-1
CASSQDDIGSGGTTGELFF
TGCGCCAGCAGCCAAGATGATATCGGCAGCGGGGGGACCACCGGGGAGCTGTTTTTT
>TRBJ1-2|.|.|TRBV2
CASDPPSWEPYGYTF
TGTGCCAGCGATCCTCCAAGCTGGGAACCCTATGGCTACACCTTC
>TRBJ2-1|TRBD1|.|TRBV7-9
CASSSRDSPYNEQFF
TGTGCCAGCAGCTCCCGGGACAGTCCCTACAATGAGCAGTTCTTC
>TRBJ1-6|TRBD1|.|TRBV9
CASTRNPTGGDSPLHF
TGTGCCAGCACCAGAAACCCGACAGGGGGAGATTCACCCCTCCACTTT
>TRBJ2-3|TRBD2|.|TRBV5-1
CASRYSGRVSDTQYF
TGCGCCAGCAGGTACAGCGGGAGAGTTTCGGATACGCAGTATTTT
>TRBJ1-5|.|.|TRBV4-3
CASSQDSNQPQHF
TGCGCCAGCAGCCAAGATAGCAATCAGCCCCAGCATTTT
>TRBJ2-5|.|once|TRBV4-2
CASADGWGVDLPQETQYF
TGTGCCAGCGCCGATGGATGGGGGGTAGACTTGCCCCAAGAGACCCAGTACTTC
>TRBJ1-1|.|.|TRBV6-6
CASSPSRGWAFF
TGTGCCAGCAGCCCCTCAAGGGGTTGGGCTTTCTTT
>TRBJ2-3|.|.|TRBV10-1
CASSVWPFTDTQYF
TGCGCCAGCAGTGTTTGGCCTTTCACAGATACGCAGTATTTT
>TRBJ1-1|.|.|TRBV5-1
CASSLDPGNAEAFF
TGCGCCAGCAGCTTGGATCCGGGGAACGCTGAAGCTTTCTTT
>TRBJ2-3|TRBD1|.|TRBV7-9
CASSLGQGGDTQYF
TGTGCCAGCAGCTTAGGACAGGGTGGAGATACGCAGTATTTT
>TRBJ2-4|.|few|TRBV4-1
CASSQEAPSAKNIQYF
TGCGCCAGCAGCCAAGAGGCTCCCTCCGCCAAAAACATTCAGTACTTC
>TRBJ1-1|TRBD1|.|TRBV29-1
CSATDRVRTEAFF
TGCAGCGCCACGGACAGGGTACGCACTGAAGCTTTCTTT
>TRBJ1-1|TRBD1|.|TRBV5-1
CASSLGTGDSSKNTEAFF
TGCGCCAGCAGCTTGGGGACAGGGGATTCCTCGAAGAACACTGAAGCTTTCTTT
>TRBJ2-3|TRBD2|.|TRBV9
CASSVGAGLAGVDTQYF
TGTGCCAGCAGCGTAGGTGCCGGACTAGCGGGAGTGGATACGCAGTATTTT
>TRBJ1-6|TRBD1|.|TRBV5-6
CASSSEWTGYNSPLHF
TGTGCCAGCAGCTCCGAATGGACAGGTTATAATTCACCCCTCCACTTT
>TRBJ2-3|.|.|TRBV30
CAWSFGTSTDTQYF
TGTGCCTGGAGTTTCGGGACGAGCACAGATACGCAGTATTTT